Presented here are 9 T cell receptor beta chains from one specimen sequenced in a study of HIV-infected children after antiretroviral therapy interruption. The TCR library was built from RNA with a 3' RACE protocol and unique molecular identifiers. TCRdb reanalysed the 3' RACE reads using MiXCR and keeps one entry per CDR3 protein. The repertoire holds about 46,000 distinct CDR3 sequences, with approximately 4% as singletons. Regarding treatment: PENTA 11 planned treatment interruption arm or continuous ART arm. The sequencing used CD45RA+ CD4+ T cells from PBMCs, pooled from several time points, collected from a donor given antiretroviral therapy, either interrupted or continuous. Subset denoted: naive CD4+ CD45RA+ CD45RO- T cells. The receptors were sampled from a pool of human donors with HIV.

This clonotype was recorded many times. The chain employs TRBV5-1 and TRBJ2-2; TRBD1 or TRBD2 may be the D gene (5 bases each). The CDR3 loop spans 13 amino acids. The V gene lost 0 bases and the J gene lost 6 bases, with 6 bases spanning the gap. Germline-derived CDR1 and CDR2 are SGHRS and YFSETQ. In DNA, the CDR3 is TGCGCCAGCAGCTTGGGGGACGCCGGGGAGCTGTTTTTT. This sequence encodes CASSLGDAGELFF. Full variable domain (missing parts from reference TRBV5-1 and TRBJ2-2): KAGVTQTPRYLIKTRGQQVTLSCSPISGHRSVSWYQQTPGQGLQFLFEYFSETQRNKGNFPGRFSGRQFSNSRSEMNVSTLELGDSALYLCASSLGDAGELFFGEGSRLTVL.

Ten or more counts support this clonotype. The chain recombines TRBV3-1 with TRBJ1-6; D possibly corresponds to TRBD1 (6 bases). The CDR3 length is 16 residues. The ends were cut back, 4 bases at V and 5 bases at J, with 15 bases in the middle. CDR1 LGHDT and CDR2 YNNKEL come from the germline V gene (reference sequence). This CDR3 is CASSPANRADNSPLHF. In DNA, the CDR3 is TGTGCCAGCAGCCCCGCAAACAGGGCTGATAATTCACCCCTCCACTTT.

This clonotype came up many times. This chain uses TRBV12-5 with TRBJ1-6; D unresolved. This CDR3 is built from 14 residues. Trimming left V 6 bases short and J 6 bases short, with 12 bases between. CDR1 is LGHNT, CDR2 FRNRAP, per germline. CDR3 sequence (DNA): TGTGCTAGTGGCCTCGACGGCCTTAATTCACCCCTCCACTTT. Translation gives CASGLDGLNSPLHF.

This clonotype was picked up many times. J is TRBJ2-7 and V is TRBV28; perhaps TRBD1 as D (8 bases). Trimming stripped 4 bases from V and 0 bases from J, with 13 bases between. The CDR3 contains 15 residues. Germline-derived CDR1 and CDR2 are MDHEN and SYDVKM. This CDR3 reads CASSSAGQASYEQYF. CDR3 DNA: TGTGCCAGCAGTTCAGCGGGACAGGCCTCCTACGAGCAGTACTTC.

This clonotype has ten or more counts. The chain recombines TRBV7-2 with TRBJ1-1; 7 bases map to TRBD1. J was trimmed by 4 bases and V by 9 bases; bases with no gene match: 8. The CDR3 is 13 amino acids. From germline, CDR1 is SGHTA and CDR2 FQGNSA. DNA of the CDR3: TGTGCCAGTGACGACAGGGATACCACTGAAGCTTTCTTT. This encodes CASDDRDTTEAFF.

The rearrangement joins TRBV5-1 to TRBJ1-2; unclear D gene. The CDR3 totals 16 residues. V dropped 5 bases and J dropped 3 bases, with 20 bases sitting between them. Germline V gene data show CDR1 as SGHRS and CDR2 as YFSETQ. The CDR3 nucleotides read TGCGCCAGCAGACTTGGTCTTGGCAGTTTCTACTATGGCTACACCTTC. Encoded protein: CASRLGLGSFYYGYTF.

This clonotype was counted at least ten times. The chain recombines TRBV15 with TRBJ1-1; D unclear. CDR1 LNHNV and CDR2 YYDKDF come from the germline V gene (reference sequence). V gave up 0 bases and J gave up 11 bases, with 10 bases separating them. The CDR3 spans 12 residues. The CDR3 reads CATSRDNGLAFF. CDR3 nucleotide sequence: TGTGCCACCAGCAGAGATAATGGTTTGGCTTTCTTT.

This clonotype came up many times. This chain connects TRBV28 to TRBJ2-6; TRBD1 matches 8 bases. V shed 7 bases and J 4 bases; nucleotides not matched to a gene: 6. The CDR3 contains 15 residues. Looked up from germline, CDR1 is MDHEN and CDR2 is SYDVKM. This CDR3 reads CASTFRGRGANVLTF. In DNA, the CDR3 is TGTGCCAGCACGTTCAGGGGGCGAGGGGCCAACGTCCTGACTTTC. Combining the CDR3 with reference TRBV28 and TRBJ2-6 gives the whole variable domain DVKVTQSSRYLVKRTGEKVFLECVQDMDHENMFWYRQDPGLGLRLIYFSYDVKMKEKGDIPEGYSVSREKKERFSLILESASTNQTSMYLCASTFRGRGANVLTFGAGSRLTVL.

This clonotype was seen at least ten times. This sequence joins TRBV20-1 and TRBJ2-7; 10 bases fit TRBD2. The junction had 14 bases not matched to a gene; V was cut back by 0 bases and J by 6 bases. CDR1 DFQATT and CDR2 SNEGSKA come from the germline V gene (reference sequence). The CDR3 loop spans 17 amino acids. The DNA of the CDR3 is TGCAGTGCTAGAGATAAGAAAGCGGGGGGGGCTCTTCTCGAGCAGTACTTC. This codes for CSARDKKAGGALLEQYF.